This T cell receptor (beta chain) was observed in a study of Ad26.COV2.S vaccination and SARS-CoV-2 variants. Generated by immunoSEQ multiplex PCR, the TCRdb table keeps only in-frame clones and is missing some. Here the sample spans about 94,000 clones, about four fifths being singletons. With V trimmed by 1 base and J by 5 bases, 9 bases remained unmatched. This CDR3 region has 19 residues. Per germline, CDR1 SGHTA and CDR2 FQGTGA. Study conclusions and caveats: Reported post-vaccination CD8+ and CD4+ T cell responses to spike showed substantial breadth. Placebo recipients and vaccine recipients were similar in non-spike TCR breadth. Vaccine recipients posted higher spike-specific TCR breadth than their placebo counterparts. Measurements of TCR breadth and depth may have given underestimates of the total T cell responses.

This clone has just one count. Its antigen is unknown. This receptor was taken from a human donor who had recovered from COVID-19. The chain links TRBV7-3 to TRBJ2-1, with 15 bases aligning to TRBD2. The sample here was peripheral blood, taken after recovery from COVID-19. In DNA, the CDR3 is TGTGCCAGCAGCTTAAATGGGGGGACTAGCGGGAGGTGGGACAATGAGCAGTTCTTC. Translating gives CASSLNGGTSGRWDNEQFF.